This entry concerns a single T cell receptor (beta chain). These data belong to a study of blood T cell repertoires in COVID-19. Overall study context: Collection of acute and convalescent COVID-19 samples took place in the United States, Italy and Spain.

Using immunoSEQ multiplex PCR, the repertoire was profiled, and TCRdb retains in-frame clones only, with some absent. The sample contains about 80,000 clones, 78% of which appear only once. This TCR was sampled from a human donor in a cohort sampled during active COVID-19. Material: peripheral blood.

The CDR3 spells CASSYGWAADTQYF. The CDR3 nucleotides read TGTGCCAGCAGTTATGGGTGGGCCGCAGATACGCAGTATTTT. The rearrangement uses TRBV6-2 or TRBV6-3 and TRBJ2-3; unclear D gene. CDR3 length: 14 residues. Germline V gene lookup returns CDR1 MNHEY and CDR2 SVGEGT. V was pared by 3 bases and J by 4 bases, with 11 bases between.